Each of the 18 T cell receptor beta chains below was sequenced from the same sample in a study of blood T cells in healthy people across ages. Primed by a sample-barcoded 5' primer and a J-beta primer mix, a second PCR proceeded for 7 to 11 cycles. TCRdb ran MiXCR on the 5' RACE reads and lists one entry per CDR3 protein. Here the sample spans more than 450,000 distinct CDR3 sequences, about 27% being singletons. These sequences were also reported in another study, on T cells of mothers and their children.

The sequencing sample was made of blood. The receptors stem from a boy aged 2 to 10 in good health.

The chain's CDR3 is CASSPTLGQTYNEQFF. The DNA of the CDR3 is TGTGCCAGCAGCCCCACACTGGGACAGACTTACAATGAGCAGTTCTTC. This chain connects TRBV3-1 to TRBJ2-1, with 7 bases fitting TRBD1. This CDR3 has 16 amino acids. Germline CDR1 is LGHDT and CDR2 is YNNKEL (reference sequence). The trim removed 4 bases at V and 4 bases at J, leaving 10 bases unmatched.

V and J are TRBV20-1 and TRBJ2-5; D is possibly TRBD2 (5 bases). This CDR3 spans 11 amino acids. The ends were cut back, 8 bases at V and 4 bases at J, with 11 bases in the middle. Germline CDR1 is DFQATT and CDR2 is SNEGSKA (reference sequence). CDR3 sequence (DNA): TGCAGTACTCACCGGGGAGAGACCCAGTACTTC. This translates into CSTHRGETQYF.

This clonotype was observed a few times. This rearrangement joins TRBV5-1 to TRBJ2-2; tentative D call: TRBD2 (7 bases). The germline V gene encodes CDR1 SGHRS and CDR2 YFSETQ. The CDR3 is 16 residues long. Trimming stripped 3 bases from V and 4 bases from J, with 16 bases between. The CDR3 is CASSWGGQGSTGELFF. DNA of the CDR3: TGCGCCAGCAGCTGGGGGGGCCAGGGATCCACCGGGGAGCTGTTTTTT. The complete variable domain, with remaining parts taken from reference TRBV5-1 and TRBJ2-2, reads KAGVTQTPRYLIKTRGQQVTLSCSPISGHRSVSWYQQTPGQGLQFLFEYFSETQRNKGNFPGRFSGRQFSNSRSEMNVSTLELGDSALYLCASSWGGQGSTGELFFGEGSRLTVL.

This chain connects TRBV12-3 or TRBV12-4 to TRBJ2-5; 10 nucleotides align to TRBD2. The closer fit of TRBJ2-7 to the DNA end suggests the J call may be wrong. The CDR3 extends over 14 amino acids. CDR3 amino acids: CASSPPGTSAEQYF. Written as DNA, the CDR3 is TGTGCCAGCAGTCCCCCTGGGACTAGCGCCGAGCAGTACTTC.

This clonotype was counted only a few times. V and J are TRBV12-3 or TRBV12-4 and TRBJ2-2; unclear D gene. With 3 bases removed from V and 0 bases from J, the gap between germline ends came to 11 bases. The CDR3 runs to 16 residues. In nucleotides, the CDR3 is TGTGCCAGCAGTTTGTTCGCGCAGACGAACACCGGGGAGCTGTTTTTT. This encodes CASSLFAQTNTGELFF.

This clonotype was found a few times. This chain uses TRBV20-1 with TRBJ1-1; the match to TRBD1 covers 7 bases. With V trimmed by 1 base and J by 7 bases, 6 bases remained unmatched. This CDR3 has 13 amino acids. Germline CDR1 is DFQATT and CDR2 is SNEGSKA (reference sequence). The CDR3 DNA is TGCAGTGCTAGAGCTCCGAGGGACAGTGAAGCTTTCTTT. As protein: CSARAPRDSEAFF.

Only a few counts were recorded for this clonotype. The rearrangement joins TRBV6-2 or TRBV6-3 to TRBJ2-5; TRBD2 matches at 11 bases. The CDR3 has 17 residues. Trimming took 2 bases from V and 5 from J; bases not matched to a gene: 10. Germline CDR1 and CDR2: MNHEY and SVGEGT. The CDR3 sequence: CASSYGGSGGAGETQYF. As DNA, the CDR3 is TGTGCCAGCAGTTACGGAGGTAGCGGGGGGGCTGGGGAGACCCAGTACTTC.

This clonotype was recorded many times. This CDR3 reads CASSESGRTDTQYF. DNA for the CDR3: TGTGCCAGCAGTGAGTCAGGGCGCACAGATACGCAGTATTTT. The gene calls are TRBV2 and TRBJ2-3; D is possibly TRBD1 (5 bases). The length of the CDR3 is 14 residues. Germline lookup yields CDR1 SNHLY and CDR2 FYNNEI. The V end was cut by 3 bases, the J end by 1 base, with 8 bases between.

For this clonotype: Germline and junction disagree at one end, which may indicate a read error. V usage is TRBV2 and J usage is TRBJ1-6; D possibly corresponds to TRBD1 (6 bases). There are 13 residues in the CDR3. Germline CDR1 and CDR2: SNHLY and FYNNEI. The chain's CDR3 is CASRQNRESPLYF. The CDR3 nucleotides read TGTGCCAGCAGACAGAACAGGGAATCACCCCTCTACTTT.

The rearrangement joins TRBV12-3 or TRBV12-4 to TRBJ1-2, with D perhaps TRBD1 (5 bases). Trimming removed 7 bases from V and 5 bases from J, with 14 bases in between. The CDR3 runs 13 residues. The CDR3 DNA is TGTGCCAGCAATCAGGGTTCGAGATATGGCTACACCTTC. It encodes CASNQGSRYGYTF.

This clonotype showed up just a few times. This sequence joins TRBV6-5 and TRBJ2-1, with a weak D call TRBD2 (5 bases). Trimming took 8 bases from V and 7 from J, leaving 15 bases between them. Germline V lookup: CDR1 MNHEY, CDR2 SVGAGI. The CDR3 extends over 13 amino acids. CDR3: CASGGVSGNEQFF. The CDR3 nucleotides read TGTGCCAGCGGTGGGGTATCGGGGAATGAGCAGTTCTTC.

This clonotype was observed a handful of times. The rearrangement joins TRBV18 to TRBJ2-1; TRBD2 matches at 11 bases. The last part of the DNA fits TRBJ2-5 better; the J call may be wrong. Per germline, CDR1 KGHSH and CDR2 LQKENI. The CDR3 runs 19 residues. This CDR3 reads CASSPRSSSSGRIGETQYF. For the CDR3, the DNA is TGTGCCAGCTCACCCCGTTCGAGTTCTAGCGGGAGGATTGGAGAGACCCAGTACTTC.

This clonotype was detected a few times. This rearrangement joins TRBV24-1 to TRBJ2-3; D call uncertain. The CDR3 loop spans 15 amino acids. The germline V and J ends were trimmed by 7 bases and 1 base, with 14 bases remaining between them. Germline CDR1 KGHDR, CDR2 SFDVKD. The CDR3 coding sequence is TGTGCCACCAGCCCCAGAGGCACCGGCACAGATACGCAGTATTTT. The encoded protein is CATSPRGTGTDTQYF.

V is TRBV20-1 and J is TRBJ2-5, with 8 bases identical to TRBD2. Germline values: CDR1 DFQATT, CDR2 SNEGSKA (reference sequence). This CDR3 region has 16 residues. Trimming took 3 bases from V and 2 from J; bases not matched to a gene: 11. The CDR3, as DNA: TGCAGTGCTAGCGGGGGGGGGCCGGTTTTACAAGAGACCCAGTACTTC. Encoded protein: CSASGGGPVLQETQYF.

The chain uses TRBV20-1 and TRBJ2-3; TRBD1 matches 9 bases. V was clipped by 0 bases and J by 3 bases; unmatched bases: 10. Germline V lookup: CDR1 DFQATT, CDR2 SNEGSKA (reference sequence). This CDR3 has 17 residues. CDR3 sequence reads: CSARDRRTGETTDTQYF. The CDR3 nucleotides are TGCAGTGCTAGAGATCGCAGGACAGGGGAGACGACAGATACGCAGTATTTT.

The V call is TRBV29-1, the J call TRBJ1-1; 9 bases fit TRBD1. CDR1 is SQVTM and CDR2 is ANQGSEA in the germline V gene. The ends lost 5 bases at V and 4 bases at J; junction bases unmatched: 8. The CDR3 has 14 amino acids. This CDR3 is CSVQQGARGTEAFF. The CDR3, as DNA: TGCAGCGTTCAACAGGGGGCTCGGGGCACTGAAGCTTTCTTT.

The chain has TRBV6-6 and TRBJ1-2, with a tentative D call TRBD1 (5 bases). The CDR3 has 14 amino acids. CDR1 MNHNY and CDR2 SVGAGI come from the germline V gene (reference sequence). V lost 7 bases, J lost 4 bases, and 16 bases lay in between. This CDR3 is CASTGTGTAYGYTF. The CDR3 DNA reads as TGTGCCAGCACGGGAACCGGGACCGCCTATGGCTACACCTTC.

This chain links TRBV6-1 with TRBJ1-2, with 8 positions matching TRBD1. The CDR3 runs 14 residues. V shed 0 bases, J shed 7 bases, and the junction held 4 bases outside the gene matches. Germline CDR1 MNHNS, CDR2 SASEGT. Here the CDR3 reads CASSEAMDRVGYTF. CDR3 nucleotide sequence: TGTGCCAGCAGTGAAGCCATGGACAGGGTTGGCTACACCTTC.